The 28 T cell receptor beta chains given below trace back to one sample, sequenced in a study of blood T cell repertoires in COVID-19. Sequenced by immunoSEQ multiplex PCR; TCRdb stores in-frame clones only, minus some. The sample lists 150,000 to 160,000 clones; roughly 80% were seen once. Sequencing was carried out using peripheral blood. The receptor source for this set is an older woman with acute or convalescent COVID-19.

In DNA, the CDR3 is TGTGCCTGGAGACAGGGGCCGGGTGAGCAGTTCTTC. Its protein product is CAWRQGPGEQFF. This rearrangement joins TRBV30 to TRBJ2-1, with 7 bases aligning to TRBD1. Germline CDR1 is GTSNPN and CDR2 is SVGIG (reference sequence). With V trimmed by 3 bases and J by 9 bases, 5 bases remained unmatched. The CDR3 runs 12 residues.

V and J are TRBV10-1 and TRBJ1-5; D is unclear. Per germline, CDR1 WNHNN and CDR2 SYGVQD (reference sequence). Trimming removed 4 bases at V and 5 bases at J, with 9 bases between. There are 13 residues in the CDR3. The CDR3 DNA follows: TGCGCCAGCAGTGCCACAGCTTATCAGCCCCAGCATTTT. Its translation is CASSATAYQPQHF.

This sequence joins TRBV27 and TRBJ1-2; 10 bases align to TRBD1. This CDR3 spans 15 amino acids. Germline V lookup: CDR1 MNHEY, CDR2 SMNVEV (reference sequence). With 4 bases clipped from V and 5 bases from J, the junction kept 7 bases outside the gene matches. The CDR3 DNA sequence: TGTGCCAGCAGTTCCCCGGGACAGGGGTTGTATGGCTACACCTTC. Encoded protein: CASSSPGQGLYGYTF.

The CDR3 reads CASGLNNSPLHF. The CDR3 region has the DNA TGTGCCAGCGGACTGAATAATTCACCCCTCCACTTT. The chain carries TRBV19 and TRBJ1-6; D unresolved. Germline CDR1 and CDR2: LNHDA and SQIVND (reference sequence). Trimming left V 9 bases short and J 5 bases short, with 8 bases between. The CDR3 is 12 residues long.

This rearrangement joins TRBV24-1 to TRBJ2-3, with TRBD1 matching over 7 bases. The CDR3 length is 15 residues. V was pared by 3 bases and J by 1 base, with 3 bases of the junction left unmatched. Looked up from germline, CDR1 is KGHDR and CDR2 is SFDVKD. The CDR3 region has the DNA TGTGCCACCAGTGATCCAGGACAGGGCACAGATACGCAGTATTTT. It is translated as CATSDPGQGTDTQYF.

The chain recombines TRBV7-3 with TRBJ1-1; perhaps TRBD1 as D (5 bases). The CDR3 totals 13 residues. In germline, CDR1 is SGHTA, CDR2 FQGTGA. The V end lost 2 bases, the J end lost 5 bases, and 9 bases lay between the germline ends. Here the CDR3 reads CASSLQGGTEAFF. CDR3 nucleotide sequence: TGTGCCAGCAGCTTACAGGGAGGAACTGAAGCTTTCTTT.

This rearrangement joins TRBV6-6 to TRBJ1-4; possibly TRBD1 for D (6 bases). V lost 5 bases and J 0 bases, leaving 22 bases between the germline ends. Germline assignment: CDR1 MNHNY and CDR2 SVGAGI (reference sequence). The CDR3 spans 19 residues. The chain's CDR3 is CASSLFSGVGSATNEKLFF. In DNA, the CDR3 is TGTGCCAGCAGTCTCTTCTCAGGGGTAGGGTCTGCAACTAATGAAAAACTGTTTTTT.

This chain joins TRBV6-5 and TRBJ1-2; D call uncertain. Trimming stripped 10 bases from V and 1 base from J, with 19 bases between. Germline lookup yields CDR1 MNHEY and CDR2 SVGAGI. The CDR3 runs 15 residues. The CDR3, as DNA: TGTGCCACCGTCGGGTCCCCTTACCTTAACTATGGCTACACCTTC. Translation: CATVGSPYLNYGYTF.

This clone was detected once. The CDR3 DNA reads TGTGCCAGCAGGACAGGATCCTACGAGCAGTACTTC. This encodes CASRTGSYEQYF. The rearrangement uses TRBV6-5 and TRBJ2-7; D possibly corresponds to TRBD1 (6 bases). Germline V lookup: CDR1 MNHEY, CDR2 SVGAGI. This CDR3 spans 12 amino acids. With 6 bases removed from V and 1 base from J, the gap between germline ends came to 7 bases.

The chain joins TRBV21-1 to TRBJ2-1; the D segment call TRBD1 is taken from the table without a DNA check. TRBV21-1 is termed a pseudogene. The CDR3 has 16 residues. CDR3 in DNA: TGTGCCAGCAGCAAAACCGGGACAGGGGGGAGGAATGAGCAGTTCTTC. As protein: CASSKTGTGGRNEQFF.

This clone was picked up a small number of times. V usage is TRBV28 and J usage is TRBJ1-2, with D perhaps TRBD1 (5 bases). This CDR3 is 14 amino acids long. V was cut by 3 bases and J by 4 bases, with 12 bases left in between. The V gene's germline CDR1 is MDHEN and CDR2 SYDVKM. The CDR3 loop reads CASSLTGLIYGYTF. As DNA, the CDR3 is TGTGCCAGCAGTTTGACGGGACTGATCTATGGCTACACCTTC.

The chain couples TRBV20-1 to TRBJ2-7; no clear D gene. V was shortened by 3 bases and J by 7 bases, with 10 bases between the two germline ends. This CDR3 is 11 amino acids long. CDR1 and CDR2 from the germline V gene are DFQATT and SNEGSKA (reference sequence). The CDR3 protein is CSARRFGEQYF. CDR3 bases: TGCAGTGCTAGGCGCTTCGGGGAGCAGTACTTC.

The rearrangement links TRBV27 to TRBJ1-1, with D possibly matching TRBD1 (6 bases). Per the germline V gene, CDR1 is MNHEY and CDR2 is SMNVEV (reference sequence). V dropped 2 bases and J dropped 2 bases, with 15 bases sitting between them. This CDR3 is 16 amino acids long. CDR3 coding DNA: TGTGCCAGCAGTTTACTCTCCGGGGGGCTAAACACTGAAGCTTTCTTT. Translating gives CASSLLSGGLNTEAFF.

This clone was found a few times. The rearrangement joins TRBV2 to TRBJ1-2; D is undetermined. The CDR3 length is 10 residues. Germline V gene data show CDR1 as SNHLY and CDR2 as FYNNEI. Deletions cut 8 bases from V and 8 bases from J, with 9 bases between. Here the CDR3 reads CASHSTGYTF. The DNA for the CDR3 is TGTGCCAGCCATTCTACCGGCTACACCTTC.

The V gene is TRBV3-1 (or the pseudogene TRBV3-2), the J gene TRBJ2-1; 10 nucleotides agree with TRBD2. CDR1 and CDR2 (germline): LGHDT, YNNKEL (reference sequence). The CDR3 loop spans 15 amino acids. V was pared by 7 bases and J by 2 bases, with 5 bases of the junction left unmatched. CDR3 in amino acids: CASNPAGGAYNEQFF. Here the CDR3 DNA reads TGTGCCAGCAATCCAGCGGGGGGGGCCTACAATGAGCAGTTCTTC.

This chain connects TRBV2 to TRBJ2-1; D gene unclear. The CDR3 has 12 residues. Germline V CDR1 and CDR2: SNHLY, FYNNEI. V dropped 7 bases and J dropped 8 bases, with 12 bases sitting between them. The CDR3 region is CASKTSRYEQFF. CDR3 DNA: TGTGCCAGCAAAACTTCTAGGTATGAGCAGTTCTTC.

As DNA, the CDR3 is TGCGCCAGCAGCTTGGAAGGTGGTCGGGTTGGGGCTTTCTTT. Residues: CASSLEGGRVGAFF. The gene calls are TRBV5-1 and TRBJ1-1; D remains unclear. Trimming shortened V by 0 bases and J by 11 bases, and 17 bases separated the two germline ends. The length of the CDR3 is 14 residues. The germline CDR1 and CDR2 sequences are SGHRS and YFSETQ. Looking up the rest from reference TRBV5-1 and TRBJ1-1 gives the full variable domain: KAGVTQTPRYLIKTRGQQVTLSCSPISGHRSVSWYQQTPGQGLQFLFEYFSETQRNKGNFPGRFSGRQFSNSRSEMNVSTLELGDSALYLCASSLEGGRVGAFFGQGTRLTVV.

The chain links TRBV3-1 (or the pseudogene TRBV3-2) to TRBJ2-7; D gene uncertain. The CDR3 has 13 residues. Germline V gene data show CDR1 as LGHDT and CDR2 as YNNKEL (reference sequence). V was cut by 1 base and J by 4 bases, with 8 bases left in between. The CDR3: CASSQATLYEQYF. CDR3 sequence (DNA): TGTGCCAGCAGCCAAGCAACCCTATACGAGCAGTACTTC.

The rearrangement joins TRBV5-4 to TRBJ2-3, with 15 bases lining up with TRBD2. V lost 4 bases and J lost 4; bases outside the gene matches: 4. The length of the CDR3 is 16 residues. CDR1 and CDR2 (germline): SGHNT, YYREEE (reference sequence). CDR3 loop: CASSLRTSGGADTQYF. The CDR3 nucleotides are TGTGCCAGCAGCCTACGGACTAGCGGGGGGGCAGATACGCAGTATTTT.

The V and J genes are TRBV5-6 and TRBJ1-5, with 8 bases fitting TRBD1. Germline CDR1 is SGHDT and CDR2 is YYEEEE. This CDR3 contains 14 residues. The junction had 1 base not matched to a gene; V was cut back by 3 bases and J by 2 bases. The CDR3 nucleotides read TGTGCCAGCAGCTCGGGACAGGGCAATCAGCCCCAGCATTTT. This encodes CASSSGQGNQPQHF.

This chain links TRBV29-1 with TRBJ2-7, with D perhaps matching TRBD2 (6 bases). With 6 bases removed from V and 7 bases from J, the gap between germline ends came to 13 bases. CDR3 size: 11 residues. Germline CDR1 is SQVTM and CDR2 is ANQGSEA. In DNA form, the CDR3 reads TGCAGCGTCGGAGGGGTGAGAGAGCAGTACTTC. Translating it yields CSVGGVREQYF.

The chain uses TRBV7-9 and TRBJ1-3, with D unclear. V was trimmed by 1 base and J by 0 bases, leaving 7 bases between them. The germline CDR1 and CDR2 sequences are SEHNR and FQNEAQ (reference sequence). This CDR3 is 15 amino acids long. The CDR3 region has the DNA TGTGCCAGCAGCTTAGGCGGGGTCTCTGGAAACACCATATATTTT. Protein sequence: CASSLGGVSGNTIYF.

This clone has only one observation. This chain connects TRBV7-9 to TRBJ1-3, with TRBD1 identical over 7 bases. J gave up 2 bases and V 5 bases, and 9 bases lay outside the gene matches. The CDR3 has 16 amino acids. From germline, CDR1 is SEHNR and CDR2 FQNEAQ (reference sequence). For the CDR3, the DNA is TGTGCCAGCAGCCCGCAGCTACAGGGGACTGGAAACACCATATATTTT. This translates into CASSPQLQGTGNTIYF.

This clone has a handful of counts. This rearrangement joins TRBV5-6 to TRBJ1-4; no definite D call. CDR1 and CDR2 from the germline V gene are SGHDT and YYEEEE. The CDR3 runs to 14 residues. Trimming removed 1 base at V and 5 bases at J, with 9 bases between. The CDR3: CASSLWRKNEKLFF. The CDR3 nucleotides read TGTGCCAGCAGCTTGTGGCGGAAGAATGAAAAACTGTTTTTT.

J is TRBJ2-1 and V is TRBV6-5, with 12 bases fitting TRBD2. J was trimmed by 8 bases and V by 6 bases; bases with no gene match: 2. The CDR3 totals 13 residues. From germline, CDR1 is MNHEY and CDR2 SVGAGI. The CDR3 sequence is CASRTSGGHEQFF. CDR3 DNA: TGTGCCAGCAGGACTAGCGGGGGCCATGAGCAGTTCTTC.

This rearrangement joins TRBV19 to TRBJ1-2; maybe TRBD1 (6 bases). Germline assignment: CDR1 LNHDA and CDR2 SQIVND (reference sequence). This CDR3 has 12 amino acids. The V end was cut by 8 bases, the J end by 7 bases, with 14 bases between. The CDR3 nucleotides are TGTGCCAGTCGGTACAGGGTAGGTGGCTACACCTTC. Its translation is CASRYRVGGYTF. The full variable domain, with the rest looked up from reference TRBV19 and TRBJ1-2, is DGGITQSPKYLFRKEGQNVTLSCEQNLNHDAMYWYRQDPGQGLRLIYYSQIVNDFQKGDIAEGYSVSREKKESFPLTVTSAQKNPTAFYLCASRYRVGGYTFGSGTRLTVV.

V is TRBV7-9 and J is TRBJ2-7; the match to TRBD1 covers 11 bases. After removal of 1 base from V and 4 bases from J, the junction contained 15 bases not matched to a gene. This CDR3 contains 19 residues. Germline V gives CDR1 SEHNR, CDR2 FQNEAQ (reference sequence). The CDR3 here is CASSLDLGQGANLRYEQYF. In DNA, the CDR3 is TGTGCCAGCAGCTTAGACCTCGGACAGGGGGCGAATCTACGTTACGAGCAGTACTTC.

The chain joins TRBV5-6 to TRBJ2-1, with 8 bases lining up with TRBD1. CDR1 is SGHDT and CDR2 is YYEEEE in the germline V gene. V shed 4 bases, J shed 9 bases, and the junction held 9 bases outside the gene matches. This CDR3 comprises 14 residues. CDR3 coding DNA: TGTGCCAGCAGCCCCGGACAGGGTGACACTGAGCAGTTCTTC. It codes for CASSPGQGDTEQFF.